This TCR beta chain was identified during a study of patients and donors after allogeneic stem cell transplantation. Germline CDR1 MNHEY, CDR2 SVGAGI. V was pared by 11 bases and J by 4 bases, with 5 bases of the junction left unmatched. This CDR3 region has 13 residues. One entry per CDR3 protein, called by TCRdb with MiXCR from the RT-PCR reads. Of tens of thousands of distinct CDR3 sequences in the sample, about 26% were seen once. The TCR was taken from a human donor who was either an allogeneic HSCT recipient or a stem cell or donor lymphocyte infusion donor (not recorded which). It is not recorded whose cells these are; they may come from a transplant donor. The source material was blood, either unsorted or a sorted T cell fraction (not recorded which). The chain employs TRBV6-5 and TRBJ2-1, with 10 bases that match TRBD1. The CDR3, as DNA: TGTGCCGCCGGGGGACAGGGGTACAATGAGCAGTTCTTC. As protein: CAAGGQGYNEQFF.